Here is one TCR beta chain with its context. Its antigen is not known. The CDR3 covers 17 residues. Germline assignment: CDR1 KGHSH and CDR2 LQKENI. Trimming removed 2 bases at V and 5 bases at J, with 19 bases between. The data derive from a study of blood T cells in healthy people across ages. Whole-study findings and limits: Age advanced and TCR beta diversity per million T cells fell, roughly linearly.

PCR was performed a second time for about 7 to 11 cycles using a sample-barcoded 5' primer and a J-beta primer mix. Each cDNA molecule carried a tag from a template-switch adaptor that contained 12 random nucleotides. A single record per CDR3 protein comes from TCRdb applying MiXCR to the 5' RACE reads. The sample shows about 640,000 distinct CDR3 sequences, 58% of them seen only once. Sequencing was performed on blood. This sequence joins TRBV18 and TRBJ1-5, with D unclear. This sequence was found in a man aged 55 to 70 in good health. CDR3: CASSPDLAGNLYQPQHF. For the CDR3, the DNA is TGTGCCAGCTCACCAGATTTGGCGGGAAATTTGTATCAGCCCCAGCATTTT.